This TCR beta chain was found in a study of neurological immune-mediated disorders. Germline lookup yields CDR1 SGHRS and CDR2 YFSETQ. J gave up 3 bases and V 0 bases, and 4 bases lay outside the gene matches. The CDR3 has 17 amino acids. TCRdb ran MiXCR on the 5' RACE reads and lists one entry per CDR3 protein. The sample holds more than 45,000 distinct CDR3 sequences; approximately 3.5% are singletons and the top ten take 3.1%. A total of 2 million PBMCs stored at -80 degrees C provided the unsorted libraries. This clonotype was detected ten times or more. The target antigen is unknown. The study, taken as a whole, reports: The greatest TCR clonal expansion appeared in HTLV-1-associated myelopathy and the smallest, falling below healthy controls, in multiple sclerosis. Neither clinical nor MRI features were associated with the multiple sclerosis repertoire cluster.

Sequenced sample: PBMCs. The receptor comes from a woman in her twenties or thirties with multiple sclerosis. This chain uses TRBV5-1 with TRBJ2-3, with 13 bases fitting TRBD2. DNA for the CDR3: TGCGCCAGCAGCTTGGACCCGACTAGCGGGGGGACAGATACGCAGTATTTT. This gives the protein CASSLDPTSGGTDTQYF. Based on the CDR3 plus reference TRBV5-1 and TRBJ2-3, the full variable domain is KAGVTQTPRYLIKTRGQQVTLSCSPISGHRSVSWYQQTPGQGLQFLFEYFSETQRNKGNFPGRFSGRQFSNSRSEMNVSTLELGDSALYLCASSLDPTSGGTDTQYFGPGTRLTVL.